This is a list of T cell receptor beta chains from one sample in a study of human T cells and chemical hapten exposure. MiXCR was run by TCRdb on the RACE reads, yielding one entry per CDR3 protein. The data show 82,000 or so distinct CDR3 sequences, 10% to 15% seen once. Sequenced here: whole blood, sampled in connection with sensitization to the hapten diphenylcyclopropenone (DPC). The source is a woman between 50 and 59 years old with alopecia areata. Some clones in this sample may be carry-over from other donors' samples. CDR3s include the opening cysteine and the closing phenylalanine or tryptophan. The order of the fields is J gene, V gene, D gene, CDR3 protein. D genes are given only for firm matches.

TRBJ2-2 | TRBV3-1 | TRBD1 | CASSQPGQGRTGELFF
TRBJ2-1 | TRBV2 | TRBD2 | CASGTSGQGRRDNEQFF
TRBJ2-5 | TRBV7-6 | TRBD2 | CASSRGLAAGGTQYF
TRBJ2-1 | TRBV7-2 | NA | CASSLTGFYNEQFF
TRBJ2-3 | TRBV15 | TRBD1 | CATEPGGESGTDTQYF
TRBJ1-5 | TRBV2 | NA | CASSLQGVGSNQPQHF
TRBJ1-3 | TRBV6-5 | TRBD1 | CASSSGQGLSGNTIYF
TRBJ2-1 | TRBV3-1 | TRBD2 | CASSRTSGRNEQFF
TRBJ2-7 | TRBV7-2 | NA | CASSLSPGRSYEQYF
TRBJ1-6 | TRBV6-6 | NA | CASSYRGGSLNSPLHF
TRBJ2-1 | TRBV29-1 | NA | CSVERVNNEQFF
TRBJ1-1 | TRBV20-1 | NA | CSAPRPGGRTEAFF
TRBJ1-2 | TRBV3-1 | NA | CASSQLYGYTF
TRBJ1-5 | TRBV20-1 | NA | CSASMSLYSNQPQHF
TRBJ2-1 | TRBV18 | NA | CASSPQLADNEQFF
TRBJ2-1 | TRBV2 | TRBD1 | CASSGGQGINEQFF
TRBJ1-5 | TRBV29-1 | NA | CSVRDTNQPQHF
TRBJ1-1 | TRBV5-1 | NA | CASSQRRFAQRDTEAFF
TRBJ2-1 | TRBV7-8 | NA | CASSLGQAQFF
TRBJ2-6 | TRBV2 | NA | CASSGYPGANVLTF
TRBJ2-1 | TRBV11-2 | NA | CASSLALVSEQFF
TRBJ2-7 | TRBV11-3 | NA | CASSLESGEQYF
TRBJ2-1 | TRBV12-3/TRBV12-4 | TRBD2 | CASRFKTSGMGNEQFF
TRBJ1-3 | TRBV3-1 | NA | CASSHEGTFSGNTIYF
TRBJ1-1 | TRBV6-2/TRBV6-3 | TRBD1 | CASSFGGTATEAFF
TRBJ2-5 | TRBV12-3/TRBV12-4 | TRBD1 | CASSPGTGKITQYF
TRBJ2-7 | TRBV5-1 | TRBD1 | CASSLQGTYEQYF
TRBJ1-2 | TRBV7-9 | NA | CASSPGRTGLADYGYTF
TRBJ1-1 | TRBV29-1 | NA | CSVEGVFYTEAFF
TRBJ2-3 | TRBV5-4 | TRBD2 | CASSFAGALDTQYF
TRBJ2-1 | TRBV11-2 | NA | CASSLRLGYNEQFF
TRBJ1-4 | TRBV28 | TRBD1 | CASSSGQKNEKLFF
TRBJ2-1 | TRBV7-9 | TRBD1 | CASSLTAGTGAYNEQFF
TRBJ1-5 | TRBV20-1 | TRBD1 | CSAALRQGSNQPQHF
TRBJ2-5 | TRBV7-2 | NA | CASSLGGHTETQYF
TRBJ2-3 | TRBV5-5 | TRBD2 | CASSSGTSGRSDTQYF
TRBJ1-1 | TRBV29-1 | NA | CSVVELTATLF
TRBJ1-1 | TRBV6-5 | NA | CASILSPGTGGFEAFF
TRBJ2-5 | TRBV28 | NA | CASRTQGPQYF
TRBJ1-1 | TRBV29-1 | TRBD1 | CSVDLQGGRTEAFF
TRBJ2-1 | TRBV7-9 | NA | CASSLSSASNEQFF
TRBJ2-3 | TRBV6-5 | TRBD2 | CASSRGLAGGTDTQYF
TRBJ2-3 | TRBV10-3 | NA | CAISESTDTQYF
TRBJ1-5 | TRBV3-1 | NA | CASSPGYNQPQHF
TRBJ1-2 | TRBV29-1 | NA | CSVDRDAPLYGYTF
TRBJ2-7 | TRBV20-1 | TRBD1 | CSAKQGVSYEQYF
TRBJ1-1 | TRBV30 | NA | CAWSMGPDTEAFF
TRBJ1-5 | TRBV12-3/TRBV12-4 | NA | CASSLYGGRNQPQHF
TRBJ2-7 | TRBV11-2 | NA | CASSKGTRGVYEQYF
TRBJ2-1 | TRBV29-1 | TRBD1 | CSVATGQGWHEQFF
TRBJ2-6 | TRBV11-2 | NA | CASSRFQGANVLTF
TRBJ2-7 | TRBV20-1 | NA | CSAGPDYEQYF
TRBJ2-5 | TRBV6-1 | TRBD1 | CASTLDRGKETQYF